Shown below are 15 T cell receptor beta chains from a single sample sequenced in a study of cytomegalovirus exposure and HLA in healthy donors. With 60 Vbeta and 13 Jbeta primers, the PCR was carried out. Libraries were prepared by immunoSEQ multiplex PCR; TCRdb keeps only in-frame clonotypes and omits some of them. The repertoire has some 170,000 clones, roughly 76% of them found once; the top ten carry 4.9%. The sample taken for sequencing was PBMCs. The receptors were gathered from a woman aged 18-29 years in good health and CMV-seropositive.

The rearrangement links TRBV2 to TRBJ2-3, with D perhaps matching TRBD1 (5 bases). Trimming cost V 7 bases and J 2 bases, with 13 bases left between them. This CDR3 has 14 residues. CDR1 is SNHLY and CDR2 is FYNNEI in the germline V gene. The CDR3 loop is CASNGAANTDTQYF. Written as DNA, the CDR3 is TGTGCCAGCAATGGGGCTGCCAACACAGATACGCAGTATTTT.

V usage is TRBV5-4 and J usage is TRBJ1-2, with D tentatively TRBD1 (6 bases). Germline V CDR1 and CDR2: SGHNT, YYREEE (reference sequence). Trimming took 4 bases from V and 6 from J, leaving 13 bases between them. The length of the CDR3 is 13 residues. The CDR3 here is CASSAAGADGYTF. The CDR3 bases are TGTGCCAGCAGCGCGGCAGGGGCGGATGGCTACACCTTC.

This clone was found once. In DNA form, the CDR3 reads TGTGCCAGCAGCGGACTAATTCTAGAGACCCAGTACTTC. Protein product: CASSGLILETQYF. This chain links TRBV2 with TRBJ2-5, with D possibly TRBD2 on 6 matching bases. Germline V gene data show CDR1 as SNHLY and CDR2 as FYNNEI. The CDR3 spans 13 residues. V dropped 6 bases and J dropped 4 bases, with 12 bases sitting between them.

This rearrangement joins TRBV5-6 to TRBJ1-3; 7 bases line up with TRBD1. The CDR3 runs to 14 residues. Germline V lookup: CDR1 SGHDT, CDR2 YYEEEE. V lost 7 bases and J lost 2; bases outside the gene matches: 6. The CDR3 loop is CASGIDRAGNTIYF. CDR3 DNA sequence: TGTGCCAGCGGAATCGACAGGGCTGGAAACACCATATATTTT.

V usage is TRBV11-2 and J usage is TRBJ2-3; 9 bases fit TRBD2. Germline V lookup: CDR1 SGHAT, CDR2 FQNNGV. The CDR3 totals 18 residues. The J segment lost 5 bases and the V segment lost 3 bases, leaving 15 bases of the junction unmatched. The DNA for the CDR3 is TGTGCCAGCAGCTTGGGGCTGGTTTGGACTAGCGCTGGAGATACGCAGTATTTT. It specifies CASSLGLVWTSAGDTQYF.

The V and J genes are TRBV7-9 and TRBJ2-7; possibly TRBD2 for D (5 bases). This CDR3 has 12 residues. Per germline, CDR1 SEHNR and CDR2 FQNEAQ (reference sequence). V was shortened by 5 bases and J by 6 bases, with 11 bases between the two germline ends. Here the CDR3 reads CASSQGSSEQYF. The CDR3 DNA is TGTGCCAGCAGCCAAGGGAGTTCCGAGCAGTACTTC.

Note on this clone: Other nucleotide sequences in the sample specify the same CDR3. The chain joins TRBV2 to TRBJ1-5, with 12 bases aligning to TRBD1. Germline CDR1 and CDR2: SNHLY and FYNNEI. CDR3 length: 20 amino acids. J lost 0 bases, V lost 6 bases, and 15 bases had no gene match. DNA for the CDR3: TGTGCCAGCAGACCGACCGAAGGGGGACAGGGGGCTCATAGCAATCAGCCCCAGCATTTT. The encoded protein is CASRPTEGGQGAHSNQPQHF.

In its sample, this clone was seen once. This rearrangement joins TRBV25-1 to TRBJ1-1; 10 bases are a match to TRBD1. CDR1 MGHDK and CDR2 SYGVNS come from the germline V gene. V shed 3 bases and J 3 bases; nucleotides not matched to a gene: 4. The CDR3 has 15 amino acids. DNA of the CDR3: TGTGCCAGCAGTGAGGGACAGGGGAGGTACACTGAAGCTTTCTTT. Amino acids: CASSEGQGRYTEAFF.

This clone was picked up a small number of times. The chain uses TRBV6-1 and TRBJ2-7; maybe TRBD2 (5 bases). Trimming stripped 4 bases from V and 4 bases from J, with 14 bases between. The length of the CDR3 is 14 residues. In germline, CDR1 is MNHNS, CDR2 SASEGT. The CDR3 nucleotides read TGTGCCAGCAGTGGGACTCTCGCGACTTACGAGCAGTACTTC. Residues: CASSGTLATYEQYF.

This clone occurred a few times. The chain uses TRBV5-1 and TRBJ1-1; 12 positions agree with TRBD1. The germline gives CDR1 SGHRS, CDR2 YFSETQ. The CDR3 is 13 residues long. Trimming at V came to 6 bases and at J to 6 bases, leaving 3 bases not matched to a gene. The DNA of the CDR3 is TGCGCCAGCACGGGACAGGGGGCCTCTGAAGCTTTCTTT. Its protein is CASTGQGASEAFF.

V gene TRBV2 combines with J gene TRBJ2-7, with 10 bases fitting TRBD2. Losses at the gene ends were 4 bases for V and 1 base for J; bases not matched to a gene: 4. This CDR3 is built from 15 residues. The germline gives CDR1 SNHLY, CDR2 FYNNEI. Here the CDR3 reads CASSASGSLSYEQYF. The CDR3 DNA is TGTGCCAGCAGTGCTAGCGGGAGCCTGTCCTACGAGCAGTACTTC.

J is TRBJ2-7 and V is TRBV7-9; 9 bases match TRBD2. This CDR3 comprises 14 residues. CDR1 is SEHNR and CDR2 is FQNEAQ in the germline V gene (reference sequence). The trim removed 1 base at V and 5 bases at J, leaving 3 bases unmatched. CDR3 nucleotide sequence: TGTGCCAGCAGCTTAGGCCTAGCGGGGCACGAGCAGTACTTC. It is translated as CASSLGLAGHEQYF.

The chain combines TRBV7-9 with TRBJ2-2; TRBD1 matches at 10 bases. The trim removed 4 bases at V and 4 bases at J, leaving 3 bases unmatched. The CDR3 runs 15 residues. The germline gives CDR1 SEHNR, CDR2 FQNEAQ (reference sequence). The CDR3 sequence: CASSSDRGLTGELFF. In DNA form, the CDR3 reads TGTGCCAGCAGCTCAGACAGGGGGCTCACCGGGGAGCTGTTTTTT.

CDR3 sequence reads: CASSFGGQGFYDEAFF. Written as DNA, the CDR3 is TGTGCCAGCAGTTTTGGGGGACAGGGTTTTTACGATGAAGCTTTCTTT. The V and J genes are TRBV28 and TRBJ1-1; 9 bases fit TRBD1. CDR1 MDHEN and CDR2 SYDVKM come from the germline V gene. This CDR3 spans 16 amino acids. Trimming at V came to 3 bases and at J to 7 bases, leaving 12 bases not matched to a gene.

This chain connects TRBV30 to TRBJ1-6; 9 positions agree with TRBD1. CDR3 length equals 13 residues. Per the germline V gene, CDR1 is GTSNPN and CDR2 is SVGIG (reference sequence). The CDR3 bases are TGTGTCATAGACAGGGGGGATAATTCACCCCTCCACTTT. It is translated as CVIDRGDNSPLHF.